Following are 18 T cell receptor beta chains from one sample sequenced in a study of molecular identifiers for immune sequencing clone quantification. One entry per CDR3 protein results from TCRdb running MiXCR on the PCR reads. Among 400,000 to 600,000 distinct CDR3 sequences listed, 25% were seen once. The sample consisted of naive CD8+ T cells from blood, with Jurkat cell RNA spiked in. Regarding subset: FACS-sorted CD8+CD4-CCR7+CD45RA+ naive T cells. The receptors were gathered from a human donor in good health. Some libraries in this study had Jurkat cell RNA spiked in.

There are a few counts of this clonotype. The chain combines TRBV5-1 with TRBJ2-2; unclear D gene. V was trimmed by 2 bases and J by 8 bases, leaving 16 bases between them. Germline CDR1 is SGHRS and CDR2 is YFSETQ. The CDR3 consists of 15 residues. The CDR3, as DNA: TGCGCCAGCAGCTTTTTGAATCCATCCGGGGGGGAGCTGTTTTTT. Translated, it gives CASSFLNPSGGELFF. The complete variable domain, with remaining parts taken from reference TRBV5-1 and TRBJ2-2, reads KAGVTQTPRYLIKTRGQQVTLSCSPISGHRSVSWYQQTPGQGLQFLFEYFSETQRNKGNFPGRFSGRQFSNSRSEMNVSTLELGDSALYLCASSFLNPSGGELFFGEGSRLTVL.

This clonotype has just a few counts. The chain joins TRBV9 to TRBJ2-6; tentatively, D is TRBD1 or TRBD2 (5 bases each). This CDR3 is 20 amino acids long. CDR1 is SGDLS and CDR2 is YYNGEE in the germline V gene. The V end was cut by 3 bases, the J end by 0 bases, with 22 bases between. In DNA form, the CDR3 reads TGTGCCAGCAGCGAATTTAAATCCGGGGCGGCGAGCTCTGGGGCCAACGTCCTGACTTTC. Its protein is CASSEFKSGAASSGANVLTF.

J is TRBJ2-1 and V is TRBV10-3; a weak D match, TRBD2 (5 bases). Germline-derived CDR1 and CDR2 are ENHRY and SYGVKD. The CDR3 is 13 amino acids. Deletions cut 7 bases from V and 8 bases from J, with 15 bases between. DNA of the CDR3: TGTGCCATCAACGACGGGATGCGTGATGAGCAGTTCTTC. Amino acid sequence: CAINDGMRDEQFF.

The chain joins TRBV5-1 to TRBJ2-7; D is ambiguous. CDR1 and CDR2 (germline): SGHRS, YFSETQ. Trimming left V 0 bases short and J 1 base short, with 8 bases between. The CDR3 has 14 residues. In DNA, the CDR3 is TGCGCCAGCAGCTTGGGGTGGGGATCCTACGAGCAGTACTTC. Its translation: CASSLGWGSYEQYF.

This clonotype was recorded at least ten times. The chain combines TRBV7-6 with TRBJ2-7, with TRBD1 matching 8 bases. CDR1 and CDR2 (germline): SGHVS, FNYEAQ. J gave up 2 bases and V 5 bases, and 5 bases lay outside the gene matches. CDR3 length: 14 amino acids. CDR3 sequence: CASSPQGAAYEQYF. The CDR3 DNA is TGTGCCAGCAGCCCCCAGGGGGCAGCCTACGAGCAGTACTTC.

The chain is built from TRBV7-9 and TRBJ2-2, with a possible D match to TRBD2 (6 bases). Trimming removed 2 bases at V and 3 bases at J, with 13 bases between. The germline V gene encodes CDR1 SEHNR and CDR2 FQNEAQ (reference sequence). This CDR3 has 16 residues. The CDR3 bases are TGTGCCAGCAGCTTACCGGTCAGGGAGGACACCGGGGAGCTGTTTTTT. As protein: CASSLPVREDTGELFF.

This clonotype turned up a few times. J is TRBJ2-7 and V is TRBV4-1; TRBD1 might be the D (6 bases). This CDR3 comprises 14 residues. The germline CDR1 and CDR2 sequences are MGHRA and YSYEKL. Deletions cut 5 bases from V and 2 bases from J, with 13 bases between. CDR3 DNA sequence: TGCGCCAGCAGCTCCAGGGGTACCCCCTACGAGCAGTACTTC. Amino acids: CASSSRGTPYEQYF.

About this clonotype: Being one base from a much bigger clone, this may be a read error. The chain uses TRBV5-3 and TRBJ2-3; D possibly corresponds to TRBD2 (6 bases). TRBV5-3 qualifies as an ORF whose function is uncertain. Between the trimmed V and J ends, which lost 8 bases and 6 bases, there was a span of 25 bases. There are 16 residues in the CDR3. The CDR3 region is CASSQSGRGLTDTQYF. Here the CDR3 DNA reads TGTGCCAGCAGCCAATCCGGTCGAGGACTAACGGATACGCAGTATTTT.

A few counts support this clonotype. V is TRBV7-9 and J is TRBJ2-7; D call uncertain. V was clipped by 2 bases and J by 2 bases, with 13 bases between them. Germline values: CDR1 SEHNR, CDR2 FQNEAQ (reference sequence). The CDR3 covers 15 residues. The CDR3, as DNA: TGTGCCAGCAGCTTAAGTGGCGAGAGACCCTACGAGCAGTACTTC. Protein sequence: CASSLSGERPYEQYF.

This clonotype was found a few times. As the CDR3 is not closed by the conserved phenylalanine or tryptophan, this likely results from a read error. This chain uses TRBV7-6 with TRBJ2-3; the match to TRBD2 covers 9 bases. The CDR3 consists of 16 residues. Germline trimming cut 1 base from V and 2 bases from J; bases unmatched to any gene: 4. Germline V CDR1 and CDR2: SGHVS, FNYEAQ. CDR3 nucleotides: TGTGCCAGCAGCTTAGATAGCGGGGGAACCACAGATACGCAGTATTAT. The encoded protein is CASSLDSGGTTDTQYY.

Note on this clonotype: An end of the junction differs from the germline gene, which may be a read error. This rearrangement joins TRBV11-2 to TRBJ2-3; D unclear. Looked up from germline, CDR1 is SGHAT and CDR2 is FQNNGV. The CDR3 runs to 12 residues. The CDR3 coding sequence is TGTGCCAGCAGCCCCGTCACAGCTACGCAGTATTTT. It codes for CASSPVTATQYF.

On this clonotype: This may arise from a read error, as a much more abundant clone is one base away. The CDR3, as DNA: TGTGCCAGAAGGAAGACTAGCGGGAGTCTAGATACGCAGTATTTT. Protein product: CARRKTSGSLDTQYF. V and J are TRBV6-2 or TRBV6-3 and TRBJ2-3; 12 bases fit TRBD2. From germline, CDR1 is MNHEY and CDR2 SVGEGT. Germline trimming cut 9 bases from V and 5 bases from J; bases unmatched to any gene: 9. The CDR3 is made up of 15 amino acids.

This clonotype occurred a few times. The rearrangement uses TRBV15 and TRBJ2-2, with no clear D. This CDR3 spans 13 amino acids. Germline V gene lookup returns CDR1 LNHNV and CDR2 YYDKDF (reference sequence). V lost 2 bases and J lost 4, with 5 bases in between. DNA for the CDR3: TGTGCCACCAGCAGAACATCCACCGGGGAGCTGTTTTTT. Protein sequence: CATSRTSTGELFF.

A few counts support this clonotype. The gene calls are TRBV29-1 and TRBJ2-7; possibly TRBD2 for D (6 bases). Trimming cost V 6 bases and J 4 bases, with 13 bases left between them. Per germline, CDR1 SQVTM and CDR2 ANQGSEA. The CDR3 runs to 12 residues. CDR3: CSVTQGTYEQYF. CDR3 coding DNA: TGCAGCGTGACGCAAGGGACTTACGAGCAGTACTTC.

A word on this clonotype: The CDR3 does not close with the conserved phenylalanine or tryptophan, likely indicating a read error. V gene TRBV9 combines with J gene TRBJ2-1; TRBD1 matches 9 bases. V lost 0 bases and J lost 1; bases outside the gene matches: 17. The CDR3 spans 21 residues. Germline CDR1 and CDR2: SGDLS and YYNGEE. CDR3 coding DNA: TGTGCCAGCAGCGTAGCTCCGATGCCCGGGACAGGGAGCGGTTCCTACAATGAGCAGTTCCTC. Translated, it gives CASSVAPMPGTGSGSYNEQFL.

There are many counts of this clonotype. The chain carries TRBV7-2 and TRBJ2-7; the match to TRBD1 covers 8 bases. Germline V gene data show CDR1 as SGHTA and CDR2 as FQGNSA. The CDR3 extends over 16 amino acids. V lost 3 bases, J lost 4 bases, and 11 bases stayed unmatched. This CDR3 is CASSLDRALPMYEQYF. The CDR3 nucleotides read TGTGCCAGCAGCTTGGACAGGGCCCTCCCAATGTACGAGCAGTACTTC.

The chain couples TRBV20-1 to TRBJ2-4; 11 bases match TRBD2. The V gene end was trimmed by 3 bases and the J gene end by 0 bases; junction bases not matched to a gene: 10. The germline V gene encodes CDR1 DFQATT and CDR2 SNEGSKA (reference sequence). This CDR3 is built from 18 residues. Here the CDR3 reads CSARVLAGERVAKNIQYF. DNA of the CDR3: TGCAGTGCTAGGGTACTAGCGGGAGAGCGGGTAGCCAAAAACATTCAGTACTTC.

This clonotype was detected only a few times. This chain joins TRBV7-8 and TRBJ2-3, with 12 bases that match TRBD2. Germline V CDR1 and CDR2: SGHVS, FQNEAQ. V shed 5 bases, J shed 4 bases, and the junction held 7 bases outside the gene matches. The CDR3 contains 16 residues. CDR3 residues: CASSKTSGGSADTQYF. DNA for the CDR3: TGTGCCAGCAGCAAGACTAGCGGGGGTTCAGCAGATACGCAGTATTTT.